This T cell receptor (beta chain) was sequenced for a study of blood T cell repertoires in COVID-19. Study information: COVID-19 samples collected from the United States, Italy and Spain covered acute and convalescent phases. Nucleic acid was either cDNA or gDNA, and it came from T cells, B-cell-depleted T cells, or PBMCs.

In the authors' methods: Researchers report that nucleated cell counts were estimated from reference gene primer amplification. Here immunoSEQ multiplex PCR was the method, and the copy in TCRdb shows in-frame clones only, minus some. V and J calls and clone size are as listed in that table; D and trimming were resolved from the DNA. The table has tens of thousands of clones, 84% seen once. The germline gives CDR1 LGHNA, CDR2 YNFKEQ. This CDR3 contains 17 residues. J gave up 10 bases and V 4 bases, and 14 bases lay outside the gene matches. The clonotype comes from a man between 70 and 80 years old with active COVID-19. Sequenced: peripheral blood. This chain joins TRBV4-2 and TRBJ2-1, with TRBD2 matching 12 bases. The CDR3 nucleotides are TGTGCCAGCAGCCCGAACGGGGCTAGCGGGAGGGCCACGGAGCAGTTCTTC. As protein: CASSPNGASGRATEQFF.